This T cell receptor (beta chain) was documented in a study of CXCR3-negative and CXCR3-positive naive CD8 T cells. Regarding the study as a whole: CXCR3-negative naive cells had less hydrophobic TRB CDR3s than did CXCR3-positive naive cells. Cryopreserved cells showed partially decreased CXCR3 expression, and most assays used fresh PBMCs. Naive subsets had comparable surface CD5, so TRB CDR3 properties gauged TCR strength.

5' RACE that incorporated UMI labels was used to prepare the TRB cDNA libraries. TCRdb reprocessed the 5' RACE reads and stores each CDR3 protein as one record, lacking DNA. The sample shows around 50,000 distinct CDR3 sequences, and 0.56% sits with its ten largest clones. Comment on this clonotype: What it recognizes is unknown.

Looked up from germline, CDR1 is MDHEN and CDR2 is SYDVKM. This CDR3 has 15 residues. Sequencing input: naive CXCR3+ CD8+ T cells from blood. As for subset: CD45RO-CCR7+CD27+CD95- naive CD8+ T cells expressing CXCR3 (TNR3+). The chain couples TRBV28 to TRBJ2-4; TCRdb's D call of TRBD1 is untestable without DNA. This clonotype was sampled from a human donor in good health. Some clones in this sample may be carry-over from other donors' samples. CDR3 sequence: CASSPWGAEGNILYF.